Presented here are 30 T cell receptor beta chains from one specimen sequenced in a study of early T cells in non-severe SARS-CoV-2 infection (dated by TCRdb to about 2021). The library was built by means of 5' RACE. The instrument was a NextSeq 500. The raw public reads went through TCRdb reprocessing: fastp at Q25, MiXCR clone calling, in-frame beta chains kept. Duplicate CDR3 protein sequences are folded into a single record with the most common DNA and genes. For this sample there are tens of thousands of distinct CDR3 sequences; over 9% appear just once. Of the sample, around 16% is held by the ten largest clones. The sample taken for sequencing was whole blood. The origin of the receptors is an adult who was a healthcare worker with PCR-confirmed SARS-CoV-2 infection or an uninfected control (not recorded which).

This clonotype was picked up a small number of times. This sequence may be a read error, since a much larger clone differs from it by one base. The V gene is TRBV2, the J gene TRBJ2-5; 12 bases fit TRBD2. CDR1 is SNHLY, CDR2 FYNNEI, per germline. This CDR3 is 15 amino acids long. For the CDR3, the DNA is TGTGCCAGCAGTGTACGGACTAGCGGGACAAAGACCCAGCACTTC. Its protein product is CASSVRTSGTKTQHF.

There are a few counts of this clonotype. The J gene is TRBJ2-2, the V gene TRBV12-3 or TRBV12-4, with D hard to call. The CDR3 has 11 residues. V dropped 6 bases and J dropped 7 bases, with 6 bases sitting between them. Here the CDR3 reads CASRQHGELFF. As DNA, the CDR3 is TGTGCCAGCAGGCAACACGGGGAGCTGTTTTTT.

As to this clonotype: The germline gene is not matched at one end of the junction; a read error may be the cause. The genes are TRBV11-2 and TRBJ2-7; 13 bases align to TRBD2. Germline V CDR1 and CDR2: SGHAT, FQNNGV. The CDR3 consists of 13 residues. The CDR3 is CASSFMGLAGINF. The CDR3, as DNA: TGTGCCAGCAGCTTCATGGGACTAGCGGGGATAAACTTC.

At least ten counts were recorded for this clonotype. The chain couples TRBV7-9 to TRBJ2-7; the D is unclear. CDR1 is SEHNR, CDR2 FQNEAQ, per germline (reference sequence). The CDR3 extends over 11 amino acids. The V and J ends lost 8 bases and 7 bases respectively, with 12 bases between them. CDR3 DNA sequence: TGTGCCAGCGGCCGGGCGCAAGAGCAGTACTTC. This encodes CASGRAQEQYF.

The V and J genes are TRBV12-3 or TRBV12-4 and TRBJ2-6, with unresolved D. Trimming left V 5 bases short and J 0 bases short, with 11 bases between. CDR3 length equals 16 residues. The CDR3 reads CASSPLGASGANVLTF. As DNA, the CDR3 is TGTGCCAGCAGTCCCCTCGGAGCCTCTGGGGCCAACGTCCTGACTTTC.

There are a few counts of this clonotype. The chain recombines TRBV7-2 with TRBJ2-1; D remains ambiguous. The CDR3 totals 11 residues. Germline-derived CDR1 and CDR2 are SGHTA and FQGNSA. Trimming cost V 3 bases and J 11 bases, with 8 bases left between them. CDR3 DNA sequence: TGTGCCAGCAGCTTCTCTAATAAGCAGTTCTTC. Protein product: CASSFSNKQFF. Complete variable domain (other parts from reference TRBV7-2 and TRBJ2-1): GAGVSQSPSNKVTEKGKDVELRCDPISGHTALYWYRQSLGQGLEFLIYFQGNSAPDKSGLPSDRFSAERTGGSVSTLTIQRTQQEDSAVYLCASSFSNKQFFGPGTRLTVL.

The chain uses TRBV9 and TRBJ2-1; either TRBD1 or TRBD2 may fit D (5 bases each). Trimming took off 0 bases at V and 3 bases at J, with 13 bases between the two ends. The CDR3 loop spans 16 amino acids. Germline values: CDR1 SGDLS, CDR2 YYNGEE. The CDR3 coding sequence is TGTGCCAGCAGCGTAGAATTGGGGACGGACTACAATGAGCAGTTCTTC. Translation: CASSVELGTDYNEQFF.

There are many counts of this clonotype. The chain recombines TRBV28 with TRBJ2-7, with D perhaps matching TRBD1 or TRBD2 (5 bases each). Germline CDR1 reads MDHEN; CDR2 reads SYDVKM. The CDR3 is 16 amino acids. Trimming stripped 5 bases from V and 0 bases from J, with 17 bases between. CDR3 nucleotide sequence: TGTGCCAGCAGTCCCCCCGGGGACCTACTCTCCTACGAGCAGTACTTC. Translated, it gives CASSPPGDLLSYEQYF.

This clonotype was observed at least ten times. V gene TRBV7-8 combines with J gene TRBJ2-7; the D gene is possibly TRBD2 (6 bases). This CDR3 comprises 15 residues. V lost 0 bases and J lost 3, with 12 bases in between. Germline V gives CDR1 SGHVS, CDR2 FQNEAQ. The CDR3: CASSLAVGTLYEQYF. The CDR3 DNA follows: TGTGCCAGCAGCTTAGCAGTGGGGACTCTCTACGAGCAGTACTTC.

This clonotype has ten or more counts. This chain joins TRBV18 and TRBJ2-4; 10 positions match TRBD1. After removal of 5 bases from V and 0 bases from J, the junction contained 7 bases not matched to a gene. Germline lookup yields CDR1 KGHSH and CDR2 LQKENI. CDR3 length equals 17 residues. The DNA for the CDR3 is TGTGCCAGCTCAAGGGACAGGGGCCAGCTAGCCAAAAACATTCAGTACTTC. This translates into CASSRDRGQLAKNIQYF.

In its sample, this clonotype was seen many times. This chain links TRBV27 with TRBJ2-1, with 10 nucleotides matching TRBD1. CDR3 length: 14 residues. Germline V CDR1 and CDR2: MNHEY, SMNVEV (reference sequence). The V gene end was trimmed by 5 bases and the J gene end by 6 bases; junction bases not matched to a gene: 4. The CDR3 reads CASSPGQGGNEQFF. The CDR3 DNA is TGTGCCAGCAGTCCAGGACAGGGGGGCAATGAGCAGTTCTTC.

The chain combines TRBV28 with TRBJ2-1; D not resolved. This CDR3 is 10 amino acids long. Germline CDR1 reads MDHEN; CDR2 reads SYDVKM. Trimming stripped 1 base from V and 8 bases from J, with 0 bases between. The CDR3 region is CASSLYEQFF. CDR3 DNA sequence: TGTGCCAGCAGTTTATATGAGCAGTTCTTC. The full variable domain, rest sourced from reference TRBV28 and TRBJ2-1, is DVKVTQSSRYLVKRTGEKVFLECVQDMDHENMFWYRQDPGLGLRLIYFSYDVKMKEKGDIPEGYSVSREKKERFSLILESASTNQTSMYLCASSLYEQFFGPGTRLTVL.

The CDR3 DNA sequence: TGTGCCAGCAGCCGCCGGGACGTCGGAAATTCACCCCTCCACTTT. Protein product: CASSRRDVGNSPLHF. The chain carries TRBV3-1 and TRBJ1-6; tentative D call: TRBD1 (5 bases). V was clipped by 4 bases and J by 7 bases, with 14 bases between them. CDR3 length: 15 amino acids. Germline values: CDR1 LGHDT, CDR2 YNNKEL (reference sequence).

Details on this clonotype: This may come from a read error, since a much larger clone is one base off. This sequence joins TRBV12-3 or TRBV12-4 and TRBJ1-1; no firm D call. This CDR3 contains 13 residues. The chain's CDR3 is CTSSKTPNTEAFF. The CDR3 region has the DNA TGTACCAGCAGTAAGACACCGAACACTGAAGCTTTCTTT.

By its share, this clonotype is medium-sized. The rearrangement uses TRBV7-2 and TRBJ2-7; D not resolved. CDR1 and CDR2 from the germline V gene are SGHTA and FQGNSA. With 1 base removed from V and 5 bases from J, the gap between germline ends came to 3 bases. The CDR3 covers 11 residues. The chain's CDR3 is CASSLGDEQYF. The CDR3, as DNA: TGTGCCAGCAGCTTAGGGGACGAGCAGTACTTC.

The chain combines TRBV9 with TRBJ2-2; 7 nucleotides line up with TRBD1. Losses at the gene ends were 7 bases for V and 7 bases for J; bases not matched to a gene: 13. Germline CDR1 is SGDLS and CDR2 is YYNGEE. The CDR3 is made up of 15 amino acids. CDR3 in amino acids: CASSKVWRQGGELFF. CDR3 sequence (DNA): TGTGCCAGCTCCAAAGTTTGGAGACAGGGCGGGGAGCTGTTTTTT.

The chain recombines TRBV6-6 with TRBJ2-7, with no clear D. CDR1 MNHNY and CDR2 SVGAGI come from the germline V gene (reference sequence). Trimming left V 7 bases short and J 0 bases short, with 13 bases between. The CDR3 loop spans 14 amino acids. This CDR3 reads CASTHDVSSYEQYF. As DNA, the CDR3 is TGTGCCAGCACCCACGATGTTAGCTCCTACGAGCAGTACTTC.

This chain joins TRBV9 and TRBJ2-7; the D call may be TRBD1 or TRBD2 (6 bases each). The CDR3 contains 14 residues. Trimming pared 0 bases from V and 6 bases from J, leaving 13 bases between. CDR1 is SGDLS and CDR2 is YYNGEE in the germline V gene. The CDR3 nucleotides read TGTGCCAGCAGCGTAGGGAACGGGGGCGGCGAGCAGTACTTC. This codes for CASSVGNGGGEQYF.

There are a few counts of this clonotype. The chain uses TRBV27 and TRBJ2-3, with 7 positions matching TRBD1. J was trimmed by 2 bases and V by 4 bases; bases with no gene match: 9. The CDR3 spans 16 residues. Germline-derived CDR1 and CDR2 are MNHEY and SMNVEV (reference sequence). Here the CDR3 reads CASSSYPGQNTDTQYF. The DNA for the CDR3 is TGTGCCAGCAGTTCCTATCCGGGACAGAACACAGATACGCAGTATTTT.

The genes are TRBV2 and TRBJ1-2; D is uncertain. The CDR3 loop spans 13 amino acids. The germline V gene has CDR1 SNHLY and CDR2 FYNNEI. Trimming left V 8 bases short and J 4 bases short, with 14 bases between. The CDR3 loop reads CASLGPEGYGYTF. CDR3 DNA: TGTGCCAGCTTAGGACCGGAGGGCTATGGCTACACCTTC.

There are a few counts of this clonotype. The V call is TRBV28, the J call TRBJ1-1, with D possibly TRBD1 on 6 matching bases. Trimming left V 10 bases short and J 5 bases short, with 11 bases between. The CDR3 spans 11 residues. Germline CDR1 and CDR2: MDHEN and SYDVKM. In DNA form, the CDR3 reads TGTGCCACAGGGGTGTGGACTGAAGCTTTCTTT. Translated, it gives CATGVWTEAFF.

This clonotype has ten or more counts. The chain joins TRBV12-3 or TRBV12-4 to TRBJ1-5; D is uncertain. This CDR3 contains 15 residues. V lost 3 bases and J 0 bases, leaving 9 bases between the germline ends. The CDR3 DNA is TGTGCCAGCAGTTTTAGAGGGAATAGCAATCAGCCCCAGCATTTT. This sequence encodes CASSFRGNSNQPQHF.

This clonotype has just a few counts. The V call is TRBV4-2, the J call TRBJ1-1, with a weak D call TRBD1 (5 bases). Per the germline V gene, CDR1 is LGHNA and CDR2 is YNFKEQ. V was cut by 4 bases and J by 5 bases, with 17 bases left in between. CDR3 size: 15 residues. The CDR3 protein is CASSRDRQTGTEAFF. CDR3 sequence (DNA): TGTGCCAGCAGCCGAGACAGACAAACGGGGACTGAAGCTTTCTTT.

A few counts support this clonotype. The genes are TRBV20-1 and TRBJ2-1, with 7 bases identical to TRBD2. After removal of 3 bases from V and 4 bases from J, the junction contained 3 bases not matched to a gene. The CDR3 consists of 13 residues. The V gene's germline CDR1 is DFQATT and CDR2 SNEGSKA (reference sequence). CDR3 region: CSARTSRYNEQFF. DNA for the CDR3: TGCAGTGCTAGGACTAGCAGATACAATGAGCAGTTCTTC.

The chain recombines TRBV12-3 or TRBV12-4 with TRBJ2-7; TRBD2 matches at 10 bases. The junction had 16 bases not matched to a gene; V was cut back by 5 bases and J by 9 bases. This CDR3 region has 16 residues. The CDR3: CASSRLGLAELEGQYF. The CDR3 bases are TGTGCCAGCAGTCGCCTCGGACTAGCGGAGCTGGAGGGGCAGTACTTC.

This clonotype turned up a few times. The genes are TRBV20-1 and TRBJ1-1; D ambiguous. The germline V gene has CDR1 DFQATT and CDR2 SNEGSKA (reference sequence). This CDR3 spans 15 amino acids. V was shortened by 2 bases and J by 0 bases, with 13 bases between the two germline ends. CDR3 amino acids: CSARNPESMNTEAFF. The DNA of the CDR3 is TGCAGTGCTAGAAATCCGGAGTCCATGAACACTGAAGCTTTCTTT.

This clonotype was seen at least ten times. J is TRBJ1-1 and V is TRBV18, with D possibly TRBD1 on 5 matching bases. The CDR3 is made up of 15 amino acids. V was clipped by 0 bases and J by 0 bases, with 8 bases between them. CDR1 is KGHSH and CDR2 is LQKENI in the germline V gene. The CDR3 DNA sequence: TGTGCCAGCTCACCACCGAGGGGATTGAACACTGAAGCTTTCTTT. It yields the protein CASSPPRGLNTEAFF.

This clonotype was found many times. The CDR3 coding sequence is TGCAGCGTTGAACTGGTGGGAGCGGGACAGAAGGCCCACACCTTC. Residues: CSVELVGAGQKAHTF. This chain connects TRBV29-1 to TRBJ1-2, with TRBD1 identical over 7 bases. V dropped 2 bases and J dropped 12; count of bases not matched to a gene: 18. The CDR3 runs 15 residues. Germline V gene lookup returns CDR1 SQVTM and CDR2 ANQGSEA.

The CDR3 coding sequence is TGCAGTGTTGAGGGGGCCGATGAGCAGTTCTTC. Translated, it gives CSVEGADEQFF. This chain connects TRBV20-1 to TRBJ2-1, with TRBD1 matching over 7 bases. The CDR3 is made up of 11 amino acids. The V gene's germline CDR1 is DFQATT and CDR2 SNEGSKA (reference sequence). J gave up 8 bases and V 7 bases, and 5 bases lay outside the gene matches.

There are many counts of this clonotype. The chain links TRBV7-6 to TRBJ2-7, with D perhaps matching TRBD2 (6 bases). CDR3 length equals 13 residues. Trimming cost V 5 bases and J 6 bases, with 14 bases left between them. Germline CDR1 SGHVS, CDR2 FNYEAQ. CDR3: CASSRIEEGEQYF. The CDR3 nucleotides are TGTGCCAGCAGCCGGATTGAGGAGGGCGAGCAGTACTTC.